A selection of T cell receptor beta chains follows, all from one sample in a study of identical twins. In TCRdb, the 5' RACE reads were re-called with MiXCR into one record per CDR3 protein. The sample records approximately 1.8 million distinct CDR3 sequences, about 32% being singletons. What was sequenced was cord blood. Receptor source: a newborn girl in good health. CDR3s leave out the opening cysteine and the closing phenylalanine or tryptophan. The order of the fields is V gene, CDR3 protein.

TRBV9,ASSDSGATFLLGEQY
TRBV7-2,ASSLGHDTQY
TRBV3-1,ASSITREPYNEQF
TRBV2,ASSGRARGTSTDTQY
TRBV4-1,ASSPGASVYNEQF
TRBV3-1,ASSQDEREQF
TRBV5-1,ASSLILAGNNEQF
TRBV30,AWCLNCGDQPQH
TRBV20-1,SASPGATGNTIY
TRBV2,ARGGRTGELF
TRBV2,ASSEWGLRAGALH
TRBV20-1,SASGPHTGELF
TRBV7-9,ASSYAYTEAF
TRBV6-5,ASSPLAGVDEQY
TRBV6-5,ASSYSPGLATYNEQF
TRBV12-3/TRBV12-4,ASSHAGLQETQY
TRBV11-2,ASSFLDTTNTEAF
TRBV10-3,AISALAADTQY
TRBV5-1,ASSLEGRGETQY
TRBV20-1,SATKDGTNYGYT
TRBV5-1,ASSLRGIVANEKLF
TRBV7-8,ASSLWTSDGDEQY
TRBV5-1,ASSSGSLGDTEAF
TRBV6-2/TRBV6-3,ASIRGIGEHEQY
TRBV5-6,ASSLGPWDVPNEKLF
TRBV11-2,ASSFIRQGDTQY
TRBV7-2,ASSLVGAGDGYEQY
TRBV20-1,SAREEGDQPQH
TRBV18,ASSPPHPIGALTDTQY
TRBV12-3/TRBV12-4,ASRTSRVGSNQPQH
TRBV7-2,ASRPGTSPTSTDTQY
TRBV11-1,ASSLRLGSSYNEQF
TRBV27,ASTRWGNEQF
TRBV12-3/TRBV12-4,ASRLHEAF
TRBV7-2,ASSLAQLPPLH
TRBV6-1,ASSARAGVYIQY
TRBV20-1,SARATEKLF
TRBV4-2,ASSENPSKGETQY
TRBV6-2/TRBV6-3,AGSKPDRSNSPLH
TRBV4-1,ASSSLPGQTYEQY
TRBV15,ATSRDPGRAKNIQY
TRBV20-1,SAREGASGDTQY
TRBV2,ASSELGNMGQY
TRBV4-1,ASSQVVGASTDTQY
TRBV6-5,ASSYSGHINTEAF
TRBV7-2,ASSLILVKRITSSYNEQY
TRBV20-1,SARGTANCHT
TRBV6-5,ASSNMGLAIYEQY
TRBV7-9,ASSLDPPWTSGLYQETQY
TRBV20-1,SASGWSSEQF
TRBV5-1,ASSKVPQRGLDRSYNEQF
TRBV7-2,ASSLVGVEKTGELF
TRBV5-1,ASSLPLSAGGYNEQY
TRBV7-7,ASSLSRGWEKLF
TRBV20-1,SATRGGQGLYGYT
TRBV27,ASSLREPGTLNQPQH
TRBV7-2,ASSLAGVRPDTQY
TRBV28,ASGTSGREDTQY
TRBV5-1,ASTEIAGVTDTQY
TRBV5-1,ASSLGVGVQETQY